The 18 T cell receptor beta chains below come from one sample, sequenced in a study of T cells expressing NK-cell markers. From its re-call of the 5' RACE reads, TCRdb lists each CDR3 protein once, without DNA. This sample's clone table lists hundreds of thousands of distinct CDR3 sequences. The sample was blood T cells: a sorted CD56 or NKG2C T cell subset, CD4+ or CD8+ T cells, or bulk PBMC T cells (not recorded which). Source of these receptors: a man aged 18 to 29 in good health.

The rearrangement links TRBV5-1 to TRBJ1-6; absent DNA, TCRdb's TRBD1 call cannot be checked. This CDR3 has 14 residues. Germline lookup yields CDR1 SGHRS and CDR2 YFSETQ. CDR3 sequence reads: CASSPWDSGSPLHF.

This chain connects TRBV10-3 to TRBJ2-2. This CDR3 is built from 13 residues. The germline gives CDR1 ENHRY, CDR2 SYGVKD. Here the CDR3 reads CAISEKVAGELFF.

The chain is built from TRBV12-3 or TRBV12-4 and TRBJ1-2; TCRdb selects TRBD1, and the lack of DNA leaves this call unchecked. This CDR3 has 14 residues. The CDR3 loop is CASSQRDRLNGYTF.

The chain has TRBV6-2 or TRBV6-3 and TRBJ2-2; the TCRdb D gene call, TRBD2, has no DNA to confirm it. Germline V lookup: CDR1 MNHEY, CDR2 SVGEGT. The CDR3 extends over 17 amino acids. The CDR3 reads CASSFTRLAENTGELFF.

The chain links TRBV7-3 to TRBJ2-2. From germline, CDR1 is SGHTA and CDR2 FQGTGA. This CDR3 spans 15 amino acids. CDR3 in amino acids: CASSKVKANDGELFF.

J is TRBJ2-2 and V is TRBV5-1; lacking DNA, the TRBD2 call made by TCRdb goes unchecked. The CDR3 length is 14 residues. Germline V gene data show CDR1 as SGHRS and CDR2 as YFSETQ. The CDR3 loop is CASSREGNTGELFF.

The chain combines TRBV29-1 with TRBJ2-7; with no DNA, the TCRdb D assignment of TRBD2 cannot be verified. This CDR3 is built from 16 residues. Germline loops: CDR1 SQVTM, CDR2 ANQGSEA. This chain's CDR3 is CSVEVGVAGSSYEQYF.

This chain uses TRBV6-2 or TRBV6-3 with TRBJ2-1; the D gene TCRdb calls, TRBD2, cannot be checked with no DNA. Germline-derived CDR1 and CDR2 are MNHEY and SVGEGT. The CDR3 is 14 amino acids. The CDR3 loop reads CASSYSAPNTRQFF.

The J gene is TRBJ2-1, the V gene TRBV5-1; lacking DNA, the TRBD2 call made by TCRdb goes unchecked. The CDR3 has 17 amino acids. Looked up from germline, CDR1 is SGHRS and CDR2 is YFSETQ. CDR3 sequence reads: CASSLGLRTSGSHEQFF.

The chain's CDR3 is CSARPPTGVDEQYF. This chain uses TRBV20-1 with TRBJ2-7; TCRdb names TRBD1, which stays unverified in the absence of DNA. The CDR3 contains 14 residues. Per the germline V gene, CDR1 is DFQATT and CDR2 is SNEGSKA (reference sequence).

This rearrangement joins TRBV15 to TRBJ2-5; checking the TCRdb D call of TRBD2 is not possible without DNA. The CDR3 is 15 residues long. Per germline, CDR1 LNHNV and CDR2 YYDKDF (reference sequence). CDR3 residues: CATSTPSGSIETQYF.

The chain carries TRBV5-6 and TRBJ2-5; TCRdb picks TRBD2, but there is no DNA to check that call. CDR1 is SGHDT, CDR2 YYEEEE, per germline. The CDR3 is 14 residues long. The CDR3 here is CASSVTPTAGTQYF.

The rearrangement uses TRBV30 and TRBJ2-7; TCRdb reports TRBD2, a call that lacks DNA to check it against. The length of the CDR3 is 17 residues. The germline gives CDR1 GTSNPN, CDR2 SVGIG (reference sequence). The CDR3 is CAWSSQREAYTLYEQYF.

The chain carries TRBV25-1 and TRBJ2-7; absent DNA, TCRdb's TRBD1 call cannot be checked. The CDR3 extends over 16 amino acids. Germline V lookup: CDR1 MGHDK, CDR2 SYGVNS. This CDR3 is CASSDDMAGTGYEQYF.

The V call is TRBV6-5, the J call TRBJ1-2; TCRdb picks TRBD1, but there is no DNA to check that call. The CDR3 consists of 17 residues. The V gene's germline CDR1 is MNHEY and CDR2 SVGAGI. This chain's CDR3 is CASSYFDWARGLRGYTF.

This chain's CDR3 is CASRLSGIEILSEFF. The V call is TRBV27, the J call TRBJ2-1. The CDR3 has 15 residues. CDR1 and CDR2 from the germline V gene are MNHEY and SMNVEV (reference sequence).

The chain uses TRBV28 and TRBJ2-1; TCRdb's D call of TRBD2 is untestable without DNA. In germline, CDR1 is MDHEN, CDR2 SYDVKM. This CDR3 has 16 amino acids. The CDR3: CASSQQTSGSWIEQFF.

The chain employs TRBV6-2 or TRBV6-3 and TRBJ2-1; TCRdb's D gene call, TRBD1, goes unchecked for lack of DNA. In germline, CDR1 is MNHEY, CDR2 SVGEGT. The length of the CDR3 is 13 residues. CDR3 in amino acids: CASSRPSGHEQFF.